This TCR beta chain was recorded in a study of vaccination and CD4 T cells after COVID-19. Study information: From HCoV-229E, HCoV-OC43, HCoV-NL63 and SARS-CoV-2, overlapping spike peptides were used to stimulate the cells. The control cultures got either a CEFX pool, an HIV-1 Nef pool, or no peptide at all.

In regard to this clonotype: Its cognate antigen is unknown.

With the Oncomine TCR Beta short-read assay, DNA from cultured CD4+ T cells was sequenced. Via MiXCR, TCRdb re-called the PCR reads, giving one row per CDR3 protein. Of 5,000 to 6,000 distinct CDR3 sequences in the sample, 39% were seen once. Sample treatment: approximately 9-day PBMC culture with coronavirus spike peptide pools or control peptides (ViraFEST assay). According to the study, CD4+ T cells from the unexposed donor were gathered ahead of the COVID-19 pandemic (2011-2018). This receptor was obtained from a human donor in good health. The sample comprised CD4+ T cells from blood, cultured in vitro.

Here the CDR3 reads CSAIDGTANTEAFF. CDR3 nucleotides: TGCAGTGCCATAGATGGGACAGCTAACACTGAAGCTTTCTTT. The chain combines TRBV20-1 with TRBJ1-1, with 7 bases lining up with TRBD1. After removal of 6 bases from V and 2 bases from J, the junction contained 9 bases not matched to a gene. The CDR3 loop spans 14 amino acids. Germline V gene lookup returns CDR1 DFQATT and CDR2 SNEGSKA (reference sequence).